A selection of T cell receptor beta chains follows, all from one sample in a study of blood T cell repertoires in COVID-19. Repertoires were generated with immunoSEQ multiplex PCR, while TCRdb's copy carries only in-frame clones and drops some. In the table there are fewer than 120,000 clones, more than 70% of which are singletons. The sequenced material came from peripheral blood. These receptor sequences come from a woman between 50 and 59 years old with acute or convalescent COVID-19. The CDR3 runs from the conserved cysteine through the conserved F or W. D genes are given only for firm matches. Size is stated for part of the rows, as once, few or many counts, or as a class when the clone is expanded.

size: .
J: TRBJ2-1
D: .
V: TRBV6-5
DNA: TGTGCCAGCAGTCGCCGGGGCAATGAGCAGTTCTTC
CDR3: CASSRRGNEQFF

size: .
J: TRBJ1-3
D: .
V: TRBV19
DNA: TGTGCCAGTAGTACCGACAGCGCGCAGTTGGGCACCATATATTTT
CDR3: CASSTDSAQLGTIYF

size: .
J: TRBJ2-3
D: .
V: TRBV7-2
DNA: TGTGCCAGCAGGATAGCTAATTCAGATACGCAGTATTTT
CDR3: CASRIANSDTQYF

size: .
J: TRBJ1-4
D: TRBD1
V: TRBV6-2/TRBV6-3
DNA: TGTGCCAGCAGTTCCTTGGGGACAGGTGACTCTAATGAAAAACTGTTTTTT
CDR3: CASSSLGTGDSNEKLFF

size: .
J: TRBJ2-2
D: .
V: TRBV3-1/TRBV3-2
DNA: TGTGCCAGCAGCCACCTCGGGGCCGGGGAGCTGTTTTTT
CDR3: CASSHLGAGELFF

size: .
J: TRBJ1-1
D: .
V: TRBV25-1
DNA: TGTGCCAGCAGCCGAAAGGGAGACACTGAAGCTTTCTTT
CDR3: CASSRKGDTEAFF

size: .
J: TRBJ1-3
D: TRBD1
V: TRBV3-1/TRBV3-2
DNA: TGTGCCAGCAGTCAACCCCGGGACAGGGCTCTTTTCTCTGGAAACACCATATATTTT
CDR3: CASSQPRDRALFSGNTIYF

size: .
J: TRBJ1-1
D: TRBD1
V: TRBV3-1/TRBV3-2
DNA: TGTGCCAGCAGCCACGCCGGGACAGTGAACACTGAAGCTTTCTTT
CDR3: CASSHAGTVNTEAFF

size: .
J: TRBJ1-4
D: .
V: TRBV27
DNA: TGTGCCAGCAGTTTATTCGGGGGGCGGGGGGAAAAACTGTTTTTT
CDR3: CASSLFGGRGEKLFF

size: .
J: TRBJ1-2
D: .
V: TRBV6-4
DNA: TGTGCCAGCAGTGACTTCCAGGGTTCTGGCCCCTATGGCTACACCTTC
CDR3: CASSDFQGSGPYGYTF

size: .
J: TRBJ1-4
D: .
V: TRBV5-1
DNA: TGCGCCAGCAGCTTGAGGGAGGGTCCAGGGGTCGGTGAAAAACTGTTTTTT
CDR3: CASSLREGPGVGEKLFF

size: .
J: TRBJ1-3
D: TRBD1
V: TRBV19
DNA: TGTGCCAGTAGCCTGGGACAGTTCAGTGGAAACACCATATATTTT
CDR3: CASSLGQFSGNTIYF

size: .
J: TRBJ1-1
D: TRBD1
V: TRBV6-5
DNA: TGTGCCAGCAGTCACGGACAGGCGGTTGAAGCTTTCTTT
CDR3: CASSHGQAVEAFF

size: .
J: TRBJ2-5
D: .
V: TRBV7-9
DNA: TGTGCCAGCAGCACCCCGGCGTCCGCGGGGTCGGTGGGTAGAGAGACCCAGTACTTC
CDR3: CASSTPASAGSVGRETQYF

size: .
J: TRBJ2-3
D: TRBD2
V: TRBV24-1
DNA: TGTGCCACCAGTGATTTGACTAGCGGCACAGATACGCAGTATTTT
CDR3: CATSDLTSGTDTQYF

size: .
J: TRBJ2-3
D: TRBD1
V: TRBV2
DNA: TGTGCCAGCAGGGAGCGTCCGGGACAGGGAGTCACAGATACGCAGTATTTT
CDR3: CASRERPGQGVTDTQYF

size: .
J: TRBJ2-7
D: TRBD1
V: TRBV19
DNA: TGTGCCAGTAGTGGGCCGGGACAGGGTTCGGGCGAGCAGTACTTC
CDR3: CASSGPGQGSGEQYF

size: .
J: TRBJ2-6
D: TRBD1
V: TRBV7-9
DNA: TGTGCCAGCAGCTTAACAGGGGACCCTTCTGGGGCCAACGTCCTGACTTTC
CDR3: CASSLTGDPSGANVLTF

size: .
J: TRBJ2-1
D: TRBD1
V: TRBV9
DNA: TGTGCCAGCAGCGCCTTCCGGGACAGGGTAGTCTCCTACAATGAGCAGTTCTTC
CDR3: CASSAFRDRVVSYNEQFF

size: once
J: TRBJ2-1
D: TRBD2
V: TRBV19
DNA: TGTGCCAGTAGTATACTAGCGGGGGGGGAGCAGTTCTTC
CDR3: CASSILAGGEQFF

size: .
J: TRBJ2-1
D: TRBD2
V: TRBV13
DNA: TGTGCCAGCAGCTTAGTAGCGGGAGTCCACAATGAGCAGTTCTTC
CDR3: CASSLVAGVHNEQFF

size: few
J: TRBJ1-5
D: .
V: TRBV5-5
DNA: TGTGCCAGCAGCTTGTTAGCGGGGTCGGAGGGGCGCAATCAGCCCCAGCATTTT
CDR3: CASSLLAGSEGRNQPQHF

size: .
J: TRBJ2-3
D: TRBD1
V: TRBV10-3
DNA: TGTGCCATCAGTGAGGCCCAGGGGGCTGGGGATACGCAGTATTTT
CDR3: CAISEAQGAGDTQYF

size: .
J: TRBJ1-6
D: TRBD1
V: TRBV6-5
DNA: TGTGCCAGCAGTTACGACAGGGGGCGATCACCCCTCCACTTT
CDR3: CASSYDRGRSPLHF

size: .
J: TRBJ1-2
D: TRBD1
V: TRBV19
DNA: TGTGCCAGTAGTAACCGGGACAGGGCTAACTATGGCTACACCTTC
CDR3: CASSNRDRANYGYTF

size: .
J: TRBJ2-7
D: TRBD2
V: TRBV5-6
DNA: TGTGCCAGCACCATCCTTCGACTAGCGGGAGCCTCCTACGAGCAGTACTTC
CDR3: CASTILRLAGASYEQYF

size: .
J: TRBJ2-1
D: TRBD1
V: TRBV4-1
DNA: TGCGCCAGCAGCCAAGGGGACAGAAGCATCTACAATGAGCAGTTCTTC
CDR3: CASSQGDRSIYNEQFF

size: .
J: TRBJ2-6
D: TRBD1
V: TRBV7-9
DNA: TGTGCCAGCAGCTGGGGGACAGCGAGGGCCAACGTCCTGACTTTC
CDR3: CASSWGTARANVLTF

size: .
J: TRBJ2-7
D: TRBD2
V: TRBV28
DNA: TGTGCCAGCAGTGGGGTGCGGGGGGCCACCTACGAGCAGTACTTC
CDR3: CASSGVRGATYEQYF

size: .
J: TRBJ2-1
D: .
V: TRBV3-1/TRBV3-2
DNA: TGTGCCAGTAGTGACTACAATGAGCAGTTCTTC
CDR3: CASSDYNEQFF

size: once
J: TRBJ1-1
D: .
V: TRBV6-1
DNA: TGTGCCAGCAGTGAAGGATTGGTCGGCATGTACAGGGCGGCTTTCTTT
CDR3: CASSEGLVGMYRAAFF

size: .
J: TRBJ1-1
D: .
V: TRBV12-3/TRBV12-4
DNA: TGTGCCAGCAGATACAGGGACACGGGAGCTTTCTTT
CDR3: CASRYRDTGAFF

size: .
J: TRBJ2-7
D: TRBD1
V: TRBV28
DNA: TGTGCCAGCAGTCCTACCGGGACAGCAATCTACGAGCAGTACTTC
CDR3: CASSPTGTAIYEQYF

size: .
J: TRBJ1-6
D: .
V: TRBV5-1
DNA: TGCGCCAGCAGCCCCCTGACAGATTCACCCCTCCACTTT
CDR3: CASSPLTDSPLHF

size: .
J: TRBJ2-3
D: TRBD2
V: TRBV27
DNA: TGTGCCAGCAGTTGGGCAGGAGTAGCGGGGACGCAGTATTTT
CDR3: CASSWAGVAGTQYF

size: .
J: TRBJ1-6
D: TRBD1
V: TRBV5-1
DNA: TGCGCCAGCAGGAACCGGGACAGGGGTAAGAATTCACCCCTCCACTTT
CDR3: CASRNRDRGKNSPLHF

size: once
J: TRBJ1-1
D: TRBD1
V: TRBV18
DNA: TGTGCCAGCTCACCGGGGACAGGGCGCGAAGCTTTCTTT
CDR3: CASSPGTGREAFF

size: .
J: TRBJ1-4
D: TRBD1
V: TRBV28
DNA: TGTGCCAGCAGTGGATCACAGGGGGCTGGTGAAAAACTGTTTTTT
CDR3: CASSGSQGAGEKLFF

size: .
J: TRBJ2-5
D: .
V: TRBV5-6
DNA: TGTGCCAGCAGCCCCAAAGGCCTCCGGGGAGAGACCCAGTACTTC
CDR3: CASSPKGLRGETQYF